This TCR beta chain came from a study of CD8 T cells in Susac syndrome. The CDR3 has 12 amino acids. With 5 bases clipped from V and 15 bases from J, the junction kept 6 bases outside the gene matches. Germline lookup yields CDR1 MNHEY and CDR2 SVGEGT. Random-hexamer reverse transcription was applied to about 0.45 to 1 ug RNA. TCRdb analysed the immunoSEQ multiplex PCR reads with MiXCR anew, one entry per CDR3 protein. Of around 180,000 distinct CDR3 sequences detected, around 94% appear once; the ten largest clones hold roughly 0.12%. The sequence was obtained from a human donor with Susac syndrome. The chain links TRBV6-2 or TRBV6-3 to TRBJ1-6, with 8 bases fitting TRBD1. The sequenced sample was CD4+ T cells from PBMCs. CDR3 DNA sequence: TGTGCCAGCAGTGCAGACAGGGGCCACCTCCACTTT. Translated: CASSADRGHLHF.